Following are 11 T cell receptor beta chains from one sample sequenced in a study of T cell therapy after organ transplantation. TCRdb's copy holds only in-frame clones and misses some; the assay was immunoSEQ multiplex PCR. The sample carries a few thousand clones, under 75% recorded once. The antigens of these receptors remain unknown. Time point here: 20-29 weeks after completion of therapy. Specimen: CD8+ T cells from blood, collected after autologous CMV-specific T cell therapy. The receptors were gathered from a human patient who had received a solid organ transplant and had CMV disease. Some T cells may have originated in the graft donor.

This clone turned up a few times. CDR3 loop: CAISAAGSDSNYGYTF. The CDR3 nucleotides are TGTGCCATCAGTGCGGCAGGGAGTGACTCAAACTATGGCTACACCTTC. The chain has TRBV10-3 and TRBJ1-2; a possible D gene is TRBD1 (5 bases). The CDR3 extends over 16 amino acids. V lost 4 bases to trimming and J lost 2 bases, with 17 bases between them. Germline V gene data show CDR1 as ENHRY and CDR2 as SYGVKD.

V gene TRBV6-1 combines with J gene TRBJ2-7; perhaps TRBD1 as D (6 bases). Germline V CDR1 and CDR2: MNHNS, SASEGT. The CDR3 has 15 residues. Trimming removed 4 bases at V and 1 base at J, with 14 bases between. CDR3 region: CASSAGVAPSYEQYF. CDR3 coding DNA: TGTGCCAGCAGTGCAGGGGTAGCGCCGTCCTACGAGCAGTACTTC.

This clone was picked up a small number of times. The rearrangement links TRBV7-3 to TRBJ2-5; maybe TRBD1 (5 bases). Deletions cut 5 bases from V and 5 bases from J, with 12 bases between. Germline lookup yields CDR1 SGHTA and CDR2 FQGTGA. CDR3 length equals 13 residues. The CDR3 nucleotides are TGTGCCAGCAGCCCAGGGCCGCGTGAGACCCAGTACTTC. Its translation: CASSPGPRETQYF. Full variable domain (rest looked up from reference TRBV7-3 and TRBJ2-5): GAGVSQTPSNKVTEKGKYVELRCDPISGHTALYWYRQSLGQGPEFLIYFQGTGAADDSGLPNDRFFAVRPEGSVSTLKIQRTERGDSAVYLCASSPGPRETQYFGPGTRLLVL.

There are a few counts of this clone. The chain has TRBV29-1 and TRBJ2-5; D unclear. The CDR3 totals 17 residues. V dropped 3 bases and J dropped 2 bases, with 22 bases sitting between them. CDR1 is SQVTM, CDR2 ANQGSEA, per germline. Here the CDR3 DNA reads TGCAGCGTTGAGCCCCTGCCCCAGAGCGAACATCAAGAGACCCAGTACTTC. Translation: CSVEPLPQSEHQETQYF. Full variable domain (remainder filled in from reference TRBV29-1 and TRBJ2-5): SAVISQKPSRDICQRGTSLTIQCQVDSQVTMMFWYRQQPGQSLTLIATANQGSEATYESGFVIDKFPISRPNLTFSTLTVSNMSPEDSSIYLCSVEPLPQSEHQETQYFGPGTRLLVL.

The chain joins TRBV13 to TRBJ2-7; D uncertain. The V gene's germline CDR1 is PRHDT and CDR2 FYEKMQ (reference sequence). The CDR3 totals 15 residues. V lost 5 bases and J 6 bases, leaving 20 bases between the germline ends. CDR3 region: CASSQDQTSWGEQYF. The DNA for the CDR3 is TGTGCCAGCAGCCAGGATCAGACCTCTTGGGGCGAGCAGTACTTC. Looking up the rest from reference TRBV13 and TRBJ2-7 gives the full variable domain: AAGVIQSPRHLIKEKRETATLKCYPIPRHDTVYWYQQGPGQDPQFLISFYEKMQSDKGSIPDRFSAQQFSDYHSELNMSSLELGDSALYFCASSQDQTSWGEQYFGPGTRLTVT.

The chain couples TRBV9 to TRBJ2-5; maybe TRBD2 (5 bases). V lost 3 bases to trimming and J lost 2 bases, with 8 bases between them. Germline V lookup: CDR1 SGDLS, CDR2 YYNGEE. The CDR3 runs to 13 residues. The CDR3 region has the DNA TGTGCCAGCAGCGGAGGGTTGCAAGAGACCCAGTACTTC. It codes for CASSGGLQETQYF.

The chain links TRBV19 to TRBJ2-1, with D perhaps given as TRBD1 or TRBD2 (6 bases each). The length of the CDR3 is 17 residues. Germline V gene data show CDR1 as LNHDA and CDR2 as SQIVND (reference sequence). V was pared by 0 bases and J by 7 bases, with 19 bases between. CDR3 sequence (DNA): TGTGCCAGTAGTATAGATCGGGGGACAACCCCTAGGAATGAGCAGTTCTTC. Translated: CASSIDRGTTPRNEQFF.

The V and J genes are TRBV15 and TRBJ2-1, with TRBD2 identical over 7 bases. The CDR3 sequence is 16 residues long. The germline gives CDR1 LNHNV, CDR2 YYDKDF (reference sequence). The junction had 5 bases not matched to a gene; V was cut back by 1 base and J by 2 bases. The CDR3 DNA reads TGTGCCACCAGCAGAGTCCGGGACTACCCCTACAATGAGCAGTTCTTC. It is translated as CATSRVRDYPYNEQFF.

The chain carries TRBV6-5 and TRBJ2-1, with D possibly matching TRBD2 (5 bases). The CDR3 has 15 residues. V dropped 3 bases and J dropped 1 base, with 10 bases sitting between them. CDR1 MNHEY and CDR2 SVGAGI come from the germline V gene. The DNA of the CDR3 is TGTGCCAGCAGTTATGCCCCGGGGTCCTACAATGAGCAGTTCTTC. Translated: CASSYAPGSYNEQFF.

The rearrangement links TRBV6-4 to TRBJ2-1, with TRBD1 matching 7 bases. Trimming took 8 bases from V and 8 from J; bases not matched to a gene: 9. The CDR3 is made up of 13 amino acids. Germline CDR1 reads MRHNA; CDR2 reads SNTAGT. DNA for the CDR3: TGTGCCAGCTCTCAGACAGGGACCGATGAGCAGTTCTTC. The encoded protein is CASSQTGTDEQFF.

DNA for the CDR3: TGCGCCAGCAGCCAGGGGAGCACAGATACGCAGTATTTT. Translated: CASSQGSTDTQYF. The J gene is TRBJ2-3, the V gene TRBV4-1; D unclear. Trimming removed 3 bases from V and 0 bases from J, with 4 bases in between. CDR1 is MGHRA and CDR2 is YSYEKL in the germline V gene. CDR3 length: 13 residues.